The 26 T cell receptor beta chains below all came from one sample that was sequenced in a study of beta chain features in type 1 diabetes. What was sequenced were expressed TCRB transcripts, since all of the isolated RNA had been reverse transcribed. TCRdb's table, derived via immunoSEQ multiplex PCR, lists solely in-frame clones and lacks some. This table holds 350,000 to 450,000 clones, approximately 14% found once. What was sequenced was naive CD4+ T cells from blood. The receptors stem from a man aged 25 to 45 in good health.

The chain is built from TRBV7-6 and TRBJ1-5, with unresolved D. V lost 1 base to trimming and J lost 2 bases, with 6 bases between them. Germline V gives CDR1 SGHVS, CDR2 FNYEAQ. The length of the CDR3 is 14 residues. As DNA, the CDR3 is TGTGCCAGCAGCTTAGTAGCTGGCAATCAGCCCCAGCATTTT. It encodes CASSLVAGNQPQHF.

The sample holds a few counts of this clone. The V call is TRBV19, the J call TRBJ1-1; no firm D call. Germline V gene sequence: CDR1 LNHDA, CDR2 SQIVND (reference sequence). The V and J ends lost 4 bases and 7 bases respectively, with 13 bases between them. The CDR3 has 13 amino acids. Here the CDR3 reads CASSTRAGGEAFF. The CDR3 region has the DNA TGTGCCAGTAGTACCCGGGCTGGAGGTGAAGCTTTCTTT.

The V call is TRBV4-3, the J call TRBJ1-5; no clear D gene. CDR1 LGHNA and CDR2 YSLEER come from the germline V gene. Trimming took 0 bases from V and 6 from J, leaving 12 bases between them. The CDR3 loop spans 15 amino acids. CDR3 coding DNA: TGCGCCAGCAGCCAAGATCACGGGCATAGTCAGCCCCAGCATTTT. This gives the protein CASSQDHGHSQPQHF.

This clone has only a few counts. The chain combines TRBV30 with TRBJ1-2, with D maybe TRBD1 (6 bases). This CDR3 is built from 14 residues. V lost 0 bases, J lost 7 bases, and 15 bases lay in between. Germline CDR1 and CDR2: GTSNPN and SVGIG (reference sequence). CDR3 region: CAWSVTGRWSGYTF. The DNA for the CDR3 is TGTGCCTGGAGTGTAACAGGGAGGTGGTCTGGCTACACCTTC.

This clone showed up just a few times. This sequence joins TRBV2 and TRBJ2-2, with no clear D. Germline CDR1 and CDR2: SNHLY and FYNNEI. The CDR3 contains 12 residues. Trimming stripped 5 bases from V and 5 bases from J, with 6 bases between. The CDR3 protein is CASSWGTGELFF. The CDR3 coding sequence is TGTGCCAGCAGTTGGGGAACCGGGGAGCTGTTTTTT.

The chain links TRBV6-5 to TRBJ1-5; the match to TRBD1 covers 8 bases. The germline gives CDR1 MNHEY, CDR2 SVGAGI. V shed 0 bases, J shed 8 bases, and the junction held 3 bases outside the gene matches. The CDR3 length is 14 residues. For the CDR3, the DNA is TGTGCCAGCAGTTACTCTCCAGGGGGCGAGCCCCAGCATTTT. Its protein is CASSYSPGGEPQHF.

This clone was detected only a few times. The chain couples TRBV15 to TRBJ2-1; 7 bases agree with TRBD2. The junction had 10 bases not matched to a gene; V was cut back by 4 bases and J by 13 bases. Germline V gene lookup returns CDR1 LNHNV and CDR2 YYDKDF (reference sequence). This CDR3 comprises 13 residues. CDR3 loop: CATSTAGLGYQFF. The CDR3 DNA reads as TGTGCCACCAGCACAGCGGGATTGGGGTATCAGTTCTTC.

V usage is TRBV25-1 and J usage is TRBJ1-2; D call uncertain. Trimming took off 3 bases at V and 7 bases at J, with 6 bases between the two ends. CDR1 and CDR2 (germline): MGHDK, SYGVNS. The CDR3 consists of 11 residues. CDR3 protein: CASSDWSGYTF. The CDR3 bases are TGTGCCAGCAGTGATTGGAGTGGCTACACCTTC.

The chain carries TRBV20-1 and TRBJ2-5, with unresolved D. The V gene lost 7 bases and the J gene lost 0 bases, with 6 bases spanning the gap. Germline CDR1 and CDR2: DFQATT and SNEGSKA (reference sequence). The CDR3 loop spans 11 amino acids. CDR3 sequence reads: CSVRNQETQYF. In nucleotides, the CDR3 is TGCAGTGTAAGGAACCAAGAGACCCAGTACTTC.

The chain recombines TRBV4-3 with TRBJ2-1; D perhaps matches TRBD2 (6 bases). The V gene lost 1 base and the J gene lost 1 base, with 14 bases spanning the gap. The CDR3 has 17 residues. The germline gives CDR1 LGHNA, CDR2 YSLEER. CDR3: CASSQAPGLSSYNEQFF. In DNA, the CDR3 is TGCGCCAGCAGCCAAGCCCCGGGACTGAGTTCCTACAATGAGCAGTTCTTC.

There are a few counts of this clone. As DNA, the CDR3 is TGTGCCAGCAGCTTGGCCCATGGCTACACCTTC. This codes for CASSLAHGYTF. This chain uses TRBV5-8 with TRBJ1-2; unclear D gene. The CDR3 length is 11 residues. V shed 0 bases and J shed 6 bases, with 3 bases lying between them. In germline, CDR1 is SGHTS, CDR2 YDEGEE.

This clone was observed a handful of times. The chain employs TRBV19 and TRBJ2-3; a possible D gene is TRBD2 (5 bases). Trimming pared 5 bases from V and 4 bases from J, leaving 19 bases between. The CDR3 covers 16 residues. Looked up from germline, CDR1 is LNHDA and CDR2 is SQIVND (reference sequence). The CDR3 loop is CASSSRGLAAPDTQYF. For the CDR3, the DNA is TGTGCCAGTAGTTCCCGCGGGTTGGCGGCGCCAGATACGCAGTATTTT.

The chain recombines TRBV9 with TRBJ2-2; D remains ambiguous. The CDR3 contains 16 residues. V was shortened by 0 bases and J by 7 bases, with 16 bases between the two germline ends. Germline loops: CDR1 SGDLS, CDR2 YYNGEE. CDR3 residues: CASSVGHNPGIGELFF. CDR3 bases: TGTGCCAGCAGCGTAGGGCACAACCCGGGTATCGGGGAGCTGTTTTTT. Drawing the rest from reference TRBV9 and TRBJ2-2, the complete variable domain is DSGVTQTPKHLITATGQRVTLRCSPRSGDLSVYWYQQSLDQGLQFLIQYYNGEERAKGNILERFSAQQFPDLHSELNLSSLELGDSALYFCASSVGHNPGIGELFFGEGSRLTVL.

V and J are TRBV5-1 and TRBJ2-3; D not certain. This CDR3 comprises 15 residues. The germline gives CDR1 SGHRS, CDR2 YFSETQ. V lost 0 bases and J 2 bases, leaving 10 bases between the germline ends. CDR3 region: CASSLEPGITDTQYF. CDR3 in DNA: TGCGCCAGCAGCTTGGAACCGGGTATCACAGATACGCAGTATTTT.

This clone was picked up a small number of times. The genes are TRBV4-2 and TRBJ2-5, with no clear D. Germline CDR1 and CDR2: LGHNA and YNFKEQ. V lost 1 base to trimming and J lost 6 bases, with 9 bases between them. The CDR3 spans 13 residues. The CDR3 sequence is CASSQGGVQTQYF. The CDR3 nucleotides read TGTGCCAGCAGCCAAGGTGGGGTGCAGACCCAGTACTTC.

The rearrangement links TRBV25-1 to TRBJ2-5, with 9 bases fitting TRBD1. V shed 6 bases, J shed 1 base, and the junction held 3 bases outside the gene matches. This CDR3 spans 14 amino acids. In germline, CDR1 is MGHDK, CDR2 SYGVNS. The CDR3 loop reads CASSRQGVQETQYF. The DNA of the CDR3 is TGTGCCAGCAGCCGACAGGGGGTCCAAGAGACCCAGTACTTC.

The chain is built from TRBV7-9 and TRBJ2-3, with 7 bases identical to TRBD1. Germline V gene lookup returns CDR1 SEHNR and CDR2 FQNEAQ (reference sequence). The CDR3 totals 13 residues. The V gene end was trimmed by 10 bases and the J gene end by 4 bases; junction bases not matched to a gene: 8. CDR3 DNA: TGTGCCAACGACAGGGTCAGCGCAGATACGCAGTATTTT. Protein: CANDRVSADTQYF. Full variable domain (rest looked up from reference TRBV7-9 and TRBJ2-3): DTGVSQNPRHKITKRGQNVTFRCDPISEHNRLYWYRQTLGQGPEFLTYFQNEAQLEKSRLLSDRFSAERPKGSFSTLEIQRTEQGDSAMYLCANDRVSADTQYFGPGTRLTVL.

The rearrangement joins TRBV15 to TRBJ2-7; the D gene is possibly TRBD2 (5 bases). The CDR3 is 13 residues long. The V end was cut by 4 bases, the J end by 2 bases, with 9 bases between. Germline V gene data show CDR1 as LNHNV and CDR2 as YYDKDF (reference sequence). The CDR3 DNA follows: TGTGCCACCAGCATGGGAGAAGCCTACGAGCAGTACGTC. It yields the protein CATSMGEAYEQYV.

This clone has more than one count but fewer than ten. The rearrangement links TRBV6-1 to TRBJ2-7; 8 nucleotides align to TRBD2. Per germline, CDR1 MNHNS and CDR2 SASEGT. This CDR3 region has 13 residues. V was pared by 4 bases and J by 6 bases, with 5 bases of the junction left unmatched. CDR3 protein: CASSGERGTEQYV. In DNA form, the CDR3 reads TGTGCCAGCAGTGGCGAGCGGGGGACCGAGCAGTACGTC.

There are a few counts of this clone. This sequence joins TRBV10-2 and TRBJ2-4, with D perhaps being TRBD1 or TRBD2 (6 bases each). The V end lost 4 bases, the J end lost 7 bases, and 17 bases lay between the germline ends. Germline V gives CDR1 WSHSY, CDR2 SAAADI. There are 15 residues in the CDR3. CDR3 protein: CASSVGGGNWNIQYF. Here the CDR3 DNA reads TGCGCCAGCAGTGTGGGGGGCGGAAATTGGAACATTCAGTACTTC.

The rearrangement uses TRBV13 and TRBJ2-3; 12 bases agree with TRBD2. Germline assignment: CDR1 PRHDT and CDR2 FYEKMQ (reference sequence). The CDR3 spans 18 residues. J lost 1 base, V lost 1 base, and 6 bases had no gene match. The CDR3 loop reads CASSLELLAGGGTDTQYF. The CDR3 nucleotides read TGTGCCAGCAGCTTAGAACTACTAGCGGGAGGTGGCACAGATACGCAGTATTTT.

The chain couples TRBV7-9 to TRBJ1-2; D unresolved. Germline CDR1 SEHNR, CDR2 FQNEAQ (reference sequence). The CDR3 consists of 13 residues. The germline V and J ends were trimmed by 4 bases and 5 bases, with 11 bases remaining between them. This chain's CDR3 is CASSSSPYYGYTF. The CDR3 nucleotides read TGTGCCAGCAGCTCTAGTCCGTATTATGGCTACACCTTC. The full variable domain, in which reference TRBV7-9 and TRBJ1-2 provide the parts outside the CDR3, is DTGVSQNPRHKITKRGQNVTFRCDPISEHNRLYWYRQTLGQGPEFLTYFQNEAQLEKSRLLSDRFSAERPKGSFSTLEIQRTEQGDSAMYLCASSSSPYYGYTFGSGTRLTVV.

This rearrangement joins TRBV28 to TRBJ2-4; 9 positions agree with TRBD2. Germline-derived CDR1 and CDR2 are MDHEN and SYDVKM. With V trimmed by 1 base and J by 0 bases, 10 bases remained unmatched. This CDR3 region has 19 residues. CDR3 sequence (DNA): TGTGCCAGCAGTTTATTGCAGGCTAGCGGGGATCTAGCCAAAAACATTCAGTACTTC. Protein: CASSLLQASGDLAKNIQYF.

This clone was detected a few times. The same CDR3 arises from other DNA sequences in this sample as well. CDR3 protein: CASSQDRVGGYTF. The CDR3, as DNA: TGCGCCAGCAGCCAAGACAGGGTAGGAGGCTACACCTTC. The chain is built from TRBV4-3 and TRBJ1-2, with a tentative D call TRBD1 (5 bases). This CDR3 contains 13 residues. The V gene lost 0 bases and the J gene lost 8 bases, with 10 bases spanning the gap. Germline CDR1 and CDR2: LGHNA and YSLEER.

This clone appeared a few times. V and J are TRBV7-2 and TRBJ1-1; a possible D gene is TRBD1 (5 bases). The germline CDR1 and CDR2 sequences are SGHTA and FQGNSA. V was trimmed by 4 bases and J by 5 bases, leaving 11 bases between them. The CDR3 loop spans 13 amino acids. For the CDR3, the DNA is TGTGCCAGCAGCTACGGGGCGGCAACTGAAGCTTTCTTT. Translating gives CASSYGAATEAFF.

This clone was seen more than once but under ten times. This chain uses TRBV10-3 with TRBJ2-3; possible D gene TRBD2, 5 bases. From germline, CDR1 is ENHRY and CDR2 SYGVKD. The CDR3 is made up of 12 amino acids. V dropped 8 bases and J dropped 0 bases, with 6 bases sitting between them. The CDR3 DNA is TGTGCCATCGGACTGAGCACAGATACGCAGTATTTT. Amino acids: CAIGLSTDTQYF.